The present TCR beta chain was sequenced within a study of regulatory T cells in long-lasting Graves disease. Study-level background: A definition of persistent Graves' disease required over 5 years of antithyroid drugs plus positive TSH receptor antibodies. Overall study results and limits: Between persistent patients, about 2,700 public clonotypes were shared, exceeding the 800 to 1,000 shared between new patients.

Time point meaning: persistent/refractory GD, antithyroid drugs over 5 years with positive TRAb. Generation of the TCR library employed RNA extracted from PBMCs. An approximately 9-milliliter sample of peripheral blood was drawn into EDTA tubes. Trimming took 4 bases from V and 4 from J, leaving 14 bases between them. Germline assignment: CDR1 KGHSH and CDR2 LQKENI. CDR3 length: 16 residues. Construction of the TCR beta libraries employed iRepertoire HTBI primers in conjunction with Arm-PCR of CDR3 regions. TCRdb itself ran the multiplex PCR reads through MiXCR, one entry per CDR3 protein. The data show roughly 400,000 distinct CDR3 sequences, about 21% seen once. Note on this clonotype: Its antigen is not known.

The chain carries TRBV18 and TRBJ2-6; D assignment may be TRBD1 or TRBD2 (6 bases each). The sequence was collected from a female donor with Graves disease. This sample comprised peripheral blood mononuclear cells (PBMCs), obtained when the disease was refractory, from a patient treated with antithyroid drugs. The CDR3 DNA sequence: TGTGCCAGCTCACTAACAGGGACTTACGGGGCCAACGTCCTGACTTTC. Translated, it gives CASSLTGTYGANVLTF.